Presented here are 18 T cell receptor beta chains from one specimen sequenced in a study of T-cell reconstitution after alpha-beta-depleted transplantation in children. Unique molecular identifiers tagged the TCRbeta library. TCRdb re-called the PCR reads with MiXCR, one entry per CDR3 protein. The sample carries 400,000 to 500,000 distinct CDR3 sequences, roughly 10% recorded once. The material sequenced was PBMCs from the stem cell graft donor, taken from the stem cell graft. Receptors were obtained from a human donor who donated a stem cell graft to a child with acute myeloid leukemia.

In its sample, this clonotype was seen a few times. This chain connects TRBV14 to TRBJ1-5; D gene unclear. Germline V lookup: CDR1 SGHDN, CDR2 FVKESK. The CDR3 runs to 13 residues. V lost 5 bases to trimming and J lost 4 bases, with 9 bases between them. CDR3 region: CASSAGLNQPQHF. The CDR3 nucleotides are TGTGCCAGCAGCGCGGGGTTGAATCAGCCCCAGCATTTT.

The chain joins TRBV20-1 to TRBJ2-3, with 7 positions matching TRBD2. The CDR3 runs 16 residues. J was trimmed by 6 bases and V by 2 bases; bases with no gene match: 14. The germline V gene encodes CDR1 DFQATT and CDR2 SNEGSKA (reference sequence). CDR3 in amino acids: CSARPSGGAGRDTQYF. CDR3 bases: TGCAGTGCTAGACCCAGTGGGGGAGCGGGGAGGGATACGCAGTATTTT.

The gene calls are TRBV5-1 and TRBJ2-2; 8 nucleotides agree with TRBD1. V was clipped by 0 bases and J by 6 bases; unmatched bases: 4. The germline V gene has CDR1 SGHRS and CDR2 YFSETQ. This CDR3 is 15 amino acids long. CDR3 nucleotide sequence: TGCGCCAGCAGCTTGGTGGACAGGGACGCCGGGGAGCTGTTTTTT. Translating gives CASSLVDRDAGELFF. Full variable domain (outside the CDR3, taken from reference TRBV5-1 and TRBJ2-2): KAGVTQTPRYLIKTRGQQVTLSCSPISGHRSVSWYQQTPGQGLQFLFEYFSETQRNKGNFPGRFSGRQFSNSRSEMNVSTLELGDSALYLCASSLVDRDAGELFFGEGSRLTVL.

The sample holds many counts of this clonotype. The chain is built from TRBV29-1 and TRBJ2-7; no clear D gene. Between the trimmed V and J ends, which lost 2 bases and 2 bases, there was a span of 7 bases. This CDR3 spans 12 amino acids. Per germline, CDR1 SQVTM and CDR2 ANQGSEA. The CDR3: CSVETAAYEQYF. The CDR3 DNA follows: TGCAGCGTTGAAACGGCAGCCTACGAGCAGTACTTC.

The sample holds many counts of this clonotype. The genes are TRBV13 and TRBJ2-3; the D is unclear. The germline V gene has CDR1 PRHDT and CDR2 FYEKMQ (reference sequence). Trimming cost V 3 bases and J 0 bases, with 4 bases left between them. The CDR3 is made up of 13 amino acids. The CDR3 nucleotides are TGTGCCAGCAGCTTCTTTAGCACAGATACGCAGTATTTT. Protein: CASSFFSTDTQYF. Using reference TRBV13 and TRBJ2-3 for the parts outside the CDR3, the full variable domain is AAGVIQSPRHLIKEKRETATLKCYPIPRHDTVYWYQQGPGQDPQFLISFYEKMQSDKGSIPDRFSAQQFSDYHSELNMSSLELGDSALYFCASSFFSTDTQYFGPGTRLTVL.

The table lists this clonotype with a few counts. V is TRBV20-1 and J is TRBJ1-4; no reliable D call. Looked up from germline, CDR1 is DFQATT and CDR2 is SNEGSKA (reference sequence). The length of the CDR3 is 10 residues. The V end lost 2 bases, the J end lost 17 bases, and 12 bases lay between the germline ends. Here the CDR3 reads CSARKIRPFF. The CDR3 nucleotides are TGCAGTGCTAGAAAAATTAGGCCCTTTTTT.

In this sample, this clonotype turned up a few times. The chain uses TRBV10-3 and TRBJ2-1; D might be TRBD2 (6 bases). V dropped 0 bases and J dropped 9 bases, with 18 bases sitting between them. CDR1 ENHRY and CDR2 SYGVKD come from the germline V gene. CDR3 length equals 16 residues. This chain's CDR3 is CAISESVAVGDGEQFF. The CDR3 coding sequence is TGTGCCATCAGTGAGTCAGTAGCGGTGGGGGACGGTGAGCAGTTCTTC.

The chain is built from TRBV7-2 and TRBJ2-5; weak D call: TRBD2 (5 bases). The CDR3 loop spans 15 amino acids. Germline-derived CDR1 and CDR2 are SGHTA and FQGNSA. V was clipped by 2 bases and J by 2 bases, with 12 bases between them. The CDR3 protein is CASSLISGTQETQYF. The CDR3 DNA is TGTGCCAGCAGCTTAATATCGGGAACGCAAGAGACCCAGTACTTC.

This clonotype has ten or more counts. This chain uses TRBV20-1 with TRBJ2-1; D not certain. The ends were cut back, 1 base at V and 7 bases at J, with 8 bases in the middle. Per the germline V gene, CDR1 is DFQATT and CDR2 is SNEGSKA (reference sequence). CDR3 length: 12 amino acids. CDR3 residues: CSARVAGNEQFF. The CDR3, as DNA: TGCAGTGCTAGAGTCGCTGGGAATGAGCAGTTCTTC.

This clonotype was seen a handful of times. The chain joins TRBV5-6 to TRBJ2-7; TRBD2 agrees at 13 bases. Trimming at V came to 2 bases and at J to 6 bases, leaving 14 bases not matched to a gene. Per germline, CDR1 SGHDT and CDR2 YYEEEE. This CDR3 has 18 amino acids. The CDR3 sequence: CASSLNAKGLAGVGEQYF. Here the CDR3 DNA reads TGTGCCAGCAGCTTAAACGCAAAAGGACTAGCGGGAGTCGGCGAGCAGTACTTC.

This clonotype has just a few counts. This rearrangement joins TRBV15 to TRBJ1-5; the D is unclear. The germline V gene encodes CDR1 LNHNV and CDR2 YYDKDF (reference sequence). This CDR3 region has 13 residues. The germline V and J ends were trimmed by 2 bases and 6 bases, with 8 bases remaining between them. CDR3 loop: CATSRNRRQPQHF. As DNA, the CDR3 is TGTGCCACCAGCAGAAATAGGCGTCAGCCCCAGCATTTT.

This chain links TRBV11-2 with TRBJ2-2; D may be TRBD1 (5 bases). Per the germline V gene, CDR1 is SGHAT and CDR2 is FQNNGV. This CDR3 is 16 amino acids long. V gave up 3 bases and J gave up 7 bases, with 18 bases separating them. CDR3 protein: CASSLGRSEGIGELFF. CDR3 nucleotide sequence: TGTGCCAGCAGCTTGGGGCGCTCAGAAGGGATCGGGGAGCTGTTTTTT.

There are many counts of this clonotype. This sequence joins TRBV12-3 or TRBV12-4 and TRBJ2-1; D perhaps matches TRBD2 (5 bases). The CDR3 covers 15 residues. Trimming cost V 5 bases and J 3 bases, with 14 bases left between them. CDR3 coding DNA: TGTGCCAGCAGTCAAACGGAGGATGGCTACAATGAGCAGTTCTTC. This codes for CASSQTEDGYNEQFF.

This clonotype showed up just a few times. The chain joins TRBV5-1 to TRBJ2-5, with D unresolved. CDR1 and CDR2 (germline): SGHRS, YFSETQ. The germline V and J ends were trimmed by 7 bases and 5 bases, with 15 bases remaining between them. The CDR3 covers 13 residues. The chain's CDR3 is CASALYPGETQYF. The CDR3 region has the DNA TGCGCCAGCGCCCTTTATCCTGGGGAGACCCAGTACTTC.

This clonotype was seen a few times. This chain connects TRBV5-1 to TRBJ2-3; 10 bases map to TRBD2. The J segment lost 3 bases and the V segment lost 0 bases, leaving 4 bases of the junction unmatched. Germline CDR1 SGHRS, CDR2 YFSETQ. There are 16 residues in the CDR3. CDR3 sequence reads: CASSLGLAGFTDTQYF. As DNA, the CDR3 is TGCGCCAGCAGCTTGGGACTAGCGGGTTTTACAGATACGCAGTATTTT.

As concerns this clonotype: An end of the junction does not agree with germline; a read error may underlie this. The genes are TRBV29-1 and TRBJ1-2; the match to TRBD1 covers 7 bases. The germline V gene has CDR1 SQVTM and CDR2 ANQGSEA. The CDR3 contains 12 residues. The CDR3 sequence is CSVEGTAYGYTF. DNA for the CDR3: TGCAGCGTAGAAGGGACAGCCTATGGCTACACCTTC.

J is TRBJ2-1 and V is TRBV7-3, with 7 bases fitting TRBD2. Germline CDR1 reads SGHTA; CDR2 reads FQGTGA. The CDR3 has 15 residues. The V gene end was trimmed by 3 bases and the J gene end by 5 bases; junction bases not matched to a gene: 7. Here the CDR3 DNA reads TGTGCCAGCAGCTTTGGCGGGGGACCCCACAATGAGCAGTTCTTC. Amino acid sequence: CASSFGGGPHNEQFF.

The chain carries TRBV6-2 or TRBV6-3 and TRBJ2-2, with TRBD1 identical over 11 bases. The CDR3 runs 18 residues. Germline CDR1 MNHEY, CDR2 SVGEGT. Unmatched junction bases numbered 13, after V lost 2 bases and J lost 8 bases. The CDR3, as DNA: TGTGCCAGCAGTTACCCCTCCCGGGACAGGGGGTATAATGGGGAGCTGTTTTTT. Protein sequence: CASSYPSRDRGYNGELFF.